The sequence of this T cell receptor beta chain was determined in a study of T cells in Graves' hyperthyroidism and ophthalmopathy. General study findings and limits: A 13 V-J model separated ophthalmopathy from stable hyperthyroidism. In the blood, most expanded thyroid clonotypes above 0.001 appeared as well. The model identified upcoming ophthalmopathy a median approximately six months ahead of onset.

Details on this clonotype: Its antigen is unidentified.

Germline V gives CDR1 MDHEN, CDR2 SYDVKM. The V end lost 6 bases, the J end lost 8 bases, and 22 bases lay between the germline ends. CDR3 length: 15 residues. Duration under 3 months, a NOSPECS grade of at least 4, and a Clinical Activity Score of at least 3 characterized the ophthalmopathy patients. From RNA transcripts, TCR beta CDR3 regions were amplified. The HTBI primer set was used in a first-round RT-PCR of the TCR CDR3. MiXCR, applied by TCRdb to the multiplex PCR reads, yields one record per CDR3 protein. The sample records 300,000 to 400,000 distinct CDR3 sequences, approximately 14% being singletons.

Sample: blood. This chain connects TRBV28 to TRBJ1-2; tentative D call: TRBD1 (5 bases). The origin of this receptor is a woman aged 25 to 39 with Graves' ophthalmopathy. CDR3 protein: CASRPTGTLVLGYTF. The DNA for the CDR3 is TGTGCCAGCAGACCCACCGGGACCCTAGTTTTAGGCTACACCTTC.